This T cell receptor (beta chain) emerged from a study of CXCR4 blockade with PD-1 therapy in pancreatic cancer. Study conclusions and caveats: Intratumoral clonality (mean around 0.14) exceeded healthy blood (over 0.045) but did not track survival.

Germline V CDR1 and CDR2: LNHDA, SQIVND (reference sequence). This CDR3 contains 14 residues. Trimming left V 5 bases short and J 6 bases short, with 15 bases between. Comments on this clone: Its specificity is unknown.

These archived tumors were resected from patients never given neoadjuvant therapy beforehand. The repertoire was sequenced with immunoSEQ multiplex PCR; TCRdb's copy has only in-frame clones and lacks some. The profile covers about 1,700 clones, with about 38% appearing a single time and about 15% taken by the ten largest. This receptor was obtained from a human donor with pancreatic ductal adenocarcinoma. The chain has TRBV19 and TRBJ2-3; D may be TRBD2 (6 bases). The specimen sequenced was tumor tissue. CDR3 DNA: TGTGCCAGTAGTCCGGGGGTGCACACGGATACGCAGTATTTT. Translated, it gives CASSPGVHTDTQYF. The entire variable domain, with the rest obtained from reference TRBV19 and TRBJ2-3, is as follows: DGGITQSPKYLFRKEGQNVTLSCEQNLNHDAMYWYRQDPGQGLRLIYYSQIVNDFQKGDIAEGYSVSREKKESFPLTVTSAQKNPTAFYLCASSPGVHTDTQYFGPGTRLTVL.